This T cell receptor beta chain derives from a study of T cell responses to AZD1222 COVID-19 vaccine. This CDR3 contains 15 residues. Looked up from germline, CDR1 is SGHAT and CDR2 is FQNNGV. V was shortened by 7 bases and J by 0 bases, with 12 bases between the two germline ends. The protocol was immunoSEQ multiplex PCR, while the TCRdb copy is restricted to in-frame clones and leaves out a portion. The sample lists about 100,000 clones, 86% occurring once. This clonotype was sampled from an adult in good health. The chain combines TRBV11-2 with TRBJ1-4; D ambiguous. The sample consisted of peripheral blood, taken on day 0 of AZD1222 vaccination. The CDR3 bases are TGTGCCAGCACAAATAGTGAAACAACTAATGAAAAACTGTTTTTT. This codes for CASTNSETTNEKLFF.